Only one count was recorded for the clone carrying this T cell receptor (beta chain). Participant-given clinical history determined each cohort assignment. Trimming cost V 0 bases and J 7 bases, with 12 bases left between them. CDR1 is LGHDT and CDR2 is YNNKEL in the germline V gene (reference sequence). This CDR3 comprises 15 residues. The data originate from a study of blood T cell repertoires in COVID-19. Study-level information: COVID-19 samples collected from the United States, Italy and Spain covered acute and convalescent phases. From T cells, B-cell-depleted T cells, or PBMCs came the material, which was cDNA or gDNA.

Authors' data handling: Nucleated cell number was recorded as an estimate derived from reference gene primer amplification. Clones were sequenced by immunoSEQ multiplex PCR, and TCRdb holds only the in-frame ones, with some missing. Clone size and the V and J calls come from that table; the DNA yielded D and trimming. The sample consists of more than 110,000 clones, 80% to 90% of them appearing once. This clonotype was sampled from a man aged 50 to 59 who had recovered from COVID-19. Sequenced input: PBMCs or T cells enriched from blood (not recorded which). V usage is TRBV3-1 (or the pseudogene TRBV3-2) and J usage is TRBJ2-2; TRBD2 is a possible D gene (5 bases). The CDR3 DNA is TGTGCCAGCAGCCAAGAATGGAGGAGGAGCGGGGAGCTGTTTTTT. Translation gives CASSQEWRRSGELFF.